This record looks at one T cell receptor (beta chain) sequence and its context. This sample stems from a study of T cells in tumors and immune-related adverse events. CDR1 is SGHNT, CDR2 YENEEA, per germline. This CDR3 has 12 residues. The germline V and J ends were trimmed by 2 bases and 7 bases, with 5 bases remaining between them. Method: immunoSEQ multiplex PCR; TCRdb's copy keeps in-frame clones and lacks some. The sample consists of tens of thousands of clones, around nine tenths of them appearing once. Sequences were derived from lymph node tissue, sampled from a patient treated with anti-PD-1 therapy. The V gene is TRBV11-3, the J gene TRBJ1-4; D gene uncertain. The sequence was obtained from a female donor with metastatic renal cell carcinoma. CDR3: CASSLNSEKLFF. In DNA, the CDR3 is TGTGCCAGCAGCTTAAATAGTGAAAAACTGTTTTTT.